One sample yielded the 29 T cell receptor beta chains listed below, sequenced in a study of blood T cells in healthy people across ages. Primers used in a second PCR of about 7 to 11 cycles were a sample-barcoded 5' primer and a J-beta primer mix. One entry per CDR3 protein results from TCRdb running MiXCR on the 5' RACE reads. The repertoire holds about 670,000 distinct CDR3 sequences, roughly two fifths seen once, with 30% in the top ten. What was sequenced was blood. The receptors were sampled from a man of 80 years or more in good health.

This clonotype was detected ten times or more. The rearrangement joins TRBV6-5 to TRBJ2-7; D remains ambiguous. The CDR3 spans 15 residues. The ends were cut back, 0 bases at V and 1 base at J, with 10 bases in the middle. Germline V CDR1 and CDR2: MNHEY, SVGAGI. In nucleotides, the CDR3 is TGTGCCAGCAGTTACTCCCCGGTTCGTTCCTACGAGCAGTACTTC. Translating gives CASSYSPVRSYEQYF.

Concerning this clonotype: Possible read error: a much larger clone is one base away. The chain joins TRBV7-2 to TRBJ2-7; 9 nucleotides line up with TRBD2. Germline-derived CDR1 and CDR2 are SGHTA and FQGNSA. V lost 4 bases, J lost 0 bases, and 13 bases stayed unmatched. The CDR3 totals 18 residues. Written as DNA, the CDR3 is TGTGCCAGCAGCTCGCCCGTCCTACTAGCGGGTAGCTCCTACGAGCAGTACTTC. Protein: CASSSPVLLAGSSYEQYF. The full variable domain, in which reference TRBV7-2 and TRBJ2-7 provide the parts outside the CDR3, is GAGVSQSPSNKVTEKGKDVELRCDPISGHTALYWYRQSLGQGLEFLIYFQGNSAPDKSGLPSDRFSAERTGGSVSTLTIQRTQQEDSAVYLCASSSPVLLAGSSYEQYFGPGTRLTVT.

This chain connects TRBV2 to TRBJ1-2; 9 bases are a match to TRBD1. V lost 6 bases and J lost 4; bases outside the gene matches: 3. This CDR3 region has 13 residues. CDR1 SNHLY and CDR2 FYNNEI come from the germline V gene. The CDR3 nucleotides read TGTGCCAGCAGGGGACAGGGAGTCTATGGCTACACCTTC. Its protein product is CASRGQGVYGYTF.

This clonotype showed up just once. V and J are TRBV7-2 and TRBJ2-5; D is undetermined. There are 14 residues in the CDR3. V lost 5 bases and J lost 5, with 15 bases in between. Germline CDR1 reads SGHTA; CDR2 reads FQGNSA. The CDR3 sequence: CASSPGRARETQYF. The CDR3 bases are TGTGCCAGCAGCCCGGGCCGGGCTCGGGAGACCCAGTACTTC.

This clonotype has a handful of counts. The V gene is TRBV6-2 or TRBV6-3, the J gene TRBJ1-5, with TRBD1 matching 9 bases. Germline-derived CDR1 and CDR2 are MNHEY and SVGEGT. The CDR3 totals 19 residues. Unmatched junction bases numbered 11, after V lost 0 bases and J lost 2 bases. In DNA form, the CDR3 reads TGTGCCAGCAGTTACTCACCGGGACAGGGAATATGGGGCAATCAGCCCCAGCATTTT. This sequence encodes CASSYSPGQGIWGNQPQHF.

This clonotype was detected only a few times. V is TRBV9 and J is TRBJ2-6, with 8 bases matching TRBD1. CDR1 and CDR2 from the germline V gene are SGDLS and YYNGEE. The CDR3 runs to 16 residues. V lost 3 bases and J lost 4; bases outside the gene matches: 6. The CDR3 sequence: CASSEDRGWGANVLTF. DNA for the CDR3: TGTGCCAGCAGCGAAGACAGGGGATGGGGGGCCAACGTCCTGACTTTC.

The rearrangement uses TRBV7-2 and TRBJ2-1, with D tentatively TRBD2 (6 bases). Per the germline V gene, CDR1 is SGHTA and CDR2 is FQGNSA. The CDR3 extends over 17 amino acids. V gave up 6 bases and J gave up 0 bases, with 18 bases separating them. Written as DNA, the CDR3 is TGTGCCAGCAGTTCATCACCCCTAGCGAGCTCCTACAATGAGCAGTTCTTC. Translated, it gives CASSSSPLASSYNEQFF. Supplemented by reference TRBV7-2 and TRBJ2-1, the full variable domain reads GAGVSQSPSNKVTEKGKDVELRCDPISGHTALYWYRQSLGQGLEFLIYFQGNSAPDKSGLPSDRFSAERTGGSVSTLTIQRTQQEDSAVYLCASSSSPLASSYNEQFFGPGTRLTVL.

This clonotype was recorded a few times. The genes are TRBV28 and TRBJ2-7; 7 positions match TRBD1. Germline-derived CDR1 and CDR2 are MDHEN and SYDVKM. The CDR3 length is 12 residues. V shed 6 bases, J shed 3 bases, and the junction held 2 bases outside the gene matches. DNA for the CDR3: TGTGCCAGCAGCGGACAGGTCTACGAGCAGTACTTC. Translated, it gives CASSGQVYEQYF.

This clonotype appeared a few times. The rearrangement joins TRBV6-2 or TRBV6-3 to TRBJ2-5; D gene ambiguous. The V gene's germline CDR1 is MNHEY and CDR2 SVGEGT. V was shortened by 5 bases and J by 5 bases, with 9 bases between the two germline ends. The CDR3 contains 12 residues. The chain's CDR3 is CASSAVQETQYF. DNA of the CDR3: TGTGCCAGCAGTGCGGTGCAGGAGACCCAGTACTTC.

The chain carries TRBV6-1 and TRBJ2-1, with TRBD2 matching 11 bases. Germline V gives CDR1 MNHNS, CDR2 SASEGT. Trimming at V came to 2 bases and at J to 8 bases, leaving 11 bases not matched to a gene. The length of the CDR3 is 17 residues. The CDR3 here is CASSEIGTSGLRDEQFF. The CDR3 region has the DNA TGTGCCAGCAGTGAAATCGGGACTAGCGGACTTAGGGATGAGCAGTTCTTC.

In regard to this clonotype: The junction departs from germline at one end; a sequencing error may be responsible. The V and J genes are TRBV12-3 or TRBV12-4 and TRBJ1-1, with 8 bases aligning to TRBD1. CDR3 length: 15 residues. The CDR3 nucleotides read TGTGCCAGCAGTTTGTCAGGGGGCTTGATCACTAAAGCTTTCTTT. Residues: CASSLSGGLITKAFF.

About this clonotype: This may be a read error: a much more frequent sequence differs by one nucleotide. The rearrangement links TRBV7-2 to TRBJ2-7; possibly TRBD1 for D (6 bases). The CDR3 contains 15 residues. CDR1 is SGHTA, CDR2 FQGNSA, per germline. The DNA for the CDR3 is TGTGCCAGCAGCTTATCGGCAGGGGACACCTACGGGCAGTACTTC. Translation: CASSLSAGDTYGQYF.

The rearrangement uses TRBV20-1 and TRBJ1-4, with unresolved D. Germline V gene lookup returns CDR1 DFQATT and CDR2 SNEGSKA (reference sequence). The CDR3 loop spans 11 amino acids. Trimming cost V 6 bases and J 5 bases, with 7 bases left between them. The CDR3 nucleotides are TGCAGTGCCCTCCAGAATGAAAAACTGTTTTTT. This gives the protein CSALQNEKLFF.

The chain recombines TRBV5-1 with TRBJ2-1; 14 nucleotides align to TRBD2. V gave up 3 bases and J gave up 1 base; unmatched junction bases: 9. In germline, CDR1 is SGHRS, CDR2 YFSETQ. CDR3 length equals 19 residues. The CDR3 nucleotides read TGCGCCAGCAGCTATCCTGGGACTAGCGGGAGCGTTTCCTACAATGAGCAGTTCTTC. Translating it yields CASSYPGTSGSVSYNEQFF.

The sample holds one count of this clonotype. V usage is TRBV28 and J usage is TRBJ1-1; D possibly corresponds to TRBD1 (6 bases). The germline CDR1 and CDR2 sequences are MDHEN and SYDVKM. Trimming pared 4 bases from V and 10 bases from J, leaving 19 bases between. This CDR3 is built from 14 residues. The CDR3 here is CASSYPAGGSGAFF. The CDR3 nucleotides are TGTGCCAGCAGTTACCCCGCGGGGGGCTCAGGAGCTTTCTTT.

This chain links TRBV27 with TRBJ2-3, with no clear D. Germline lookup yields CDR1 MNHEY and CDR2 SMNVEV (reference sequence). The CDR3 runs 15 residues. Between the trimmed V and J ends, which lost 3 bases and 4 bases, there was a span of 14 bases. CDR3 region: CASSFGPHLPDTQYF. For the CDR3, the DNA is TGTGCCAGCAGTTTCGGGCCGCATCTCCCAGATACGCAGTATTTT.

This clonotype has just a few counts. The chain has TRBV5-6 and TRBJ2-3, with a tentative D call TRBD2 (6 bases). The CDR3 contains 15 residues. Deletions cut 4 bases from V and 2 bases from J, with 14 bases between. Germline-derived CDR1 and CDR2 are SGHDT and YYEEEE. The CDR3 loop reads CASSPEGPNTDTQYF. In DNA form, the CDR3 reads TGTGCCAGCAGCCCGGAGGGACCTAACACAGATACGCAGTATTTT.

Only one count was recorded for this clonotype. The chain joins TRBV7-2 to TRBJ1-1; D unclear. The ends were cut back, 3 bases at V and 4 bases at J, with 6 bases in the middle. CDR1 is SGHTA and CDR2 is FQGNSA in the germline V gene. The CDR3 is 12 amino acids. The CDR3 DNA reads as TGTGCCAGCAGCTTGCCCGCCACTGAAGCTTTCTTT. This encodes CASSLPATEAFF. Supplemented by reference TRBV7-2 and TRBJ1-1, the full variable domain reads GAGVSQSPSNKVTEKGKDVELRCDPISGHTALYWYRQSLGQGLEFLIYFQGNSAPDKSGLPSDRFSAERTGGSVSTLTIQRTQQEDSAVYLCASSLPATEAFFGQGTRLTVV.

This clonotype was observed a few times. The chain links TRBV7-2 to TRBJ2-3; 10 bases align to TRBD2. The V segment lost 5 bases and the J segment 0 bases; nucleotides outside the gene matches: 5. Germline V gene lookup returns CDR1 SGHTA and CDR2 FQGNSA. This CDR3 is 16 amino acids long. CDR3 bases: TGTGCCAGCAGCCGGACTAGCGGCACTAGCACAGATACGCAGTATTTT. Amino acids: CASSRTSGTSTDTQYF.

This chain joins TRBV28 and TRBJ1-2, with D tentatively TRBD1 (6 bases). Germline CDR1 reads MDHEN; CDR2 reads SYDVKM. CDR3 length: 10 amino acids. CDR3 nucleotides: TGTGCGAGTGGGGGGGCGGACTACACCTTC. As protein: CASGGADYTF.

The chain links TRBV5-6 to TRBJ2-5; D unclear. This CDR3 comprises 13 residues. The V end lost 3 bases, the J end lost 11 bases, and 17 bases lay between the germline ends. Germline-derived CDR1 and CDR2 are SGHDT and YYEEEE. DNA of the CDR3: TGTGCCAGCAGCTGGGTGGCTTCCCACGTGCAGTACTTC. It codes for CASSWVASHVQYF. The full variable domain, rest sourced from reference TRBV5-6 and TRBJ2-5, is DAGVTQSPTHLIKTRGQQVTLRCSPKSGHDTVSWYQQALGQGPQFIFQYYEEEERQRGNFPDRFSGHQFPNYSSELNVNALLLGDSALYLCASSWVASHVQYFGPGTRLLVL.

This clonotype has just a few counts. The chain joins TRBV5-1 to TRBJ2-3; D unresolved. The CDR3 has 15 residues. With 4 bases removed from V and 3 bases from J, the gap between germline ends came to 15 bases. Germline assignment: CDR1 SGHRS and CDR2 YFSETQ. For the CDR3, the DNA is TGCGCCAGCAGCAACTCCCCACAAGGGACAGATACGCAGTATTTT. This codes for CASSNSPQGTDTQYF.

There are a few counts of this clonotype. V usage is TRBV5-1 and J usage is TRBJ2-7; D not resolved. This CDR3 is 14 amino acids long. Deletions cut 4 bases from V and 2 bases from J, with 13 bases between. Germline assignment: CDR1 SGHRS and CDR2 YFSETQ. CDR3 nucleotide sequence: TGCGCCAGCAGCCGCGAGCACACGACCTACGAGCAGTACTTC. Amino acids: CASSREHTTYEQYF.

Written as DNA, the CDR3 is TGTGCCAGCAGTTCCAATCTTGGGACAGCCCAAGAGACCCAGTACTTC. It encodes CASSSNLGTAQETQYF. The chain has TRBV13 and TRBJ2-5; TRBD1 agrees at 7 bases. V was pared by 6 bases and J by 1 base, with 11 bases of the junction left unmatched. Per the germline V gene, CDR1 is PRHDT and CDR2 is FYEKMQ (reference sequence). The CDR3 spans 16 residues.

The V call is TRBV30, the J call TRBJ1-1; TRBD1 matches 8 bases. This CDR3 has 15 amino acids. Trimming at V came to 8 bases and at J to 2 bases, leaving 13 bases not matched to a gene. Per germline, CDR1 GTSNPN and CDR2 SVGIG (reference sequence). The CDR3 bases are TGTGCCAGGGTACCCGGGACAGGTTTAAACACTGAAGCTTTCTTT. It yields the protein CARVPGTGLNTEAFF.

The rearrangement links TRBV3-1 to TRBJ1-2; the D gene is possibly TRBD1 (5 bases). Germline CDR1 reads LGHDT; CDR2 reads YNNKEL (reference sequence). The CDR3 covers 14 residues. V lost 11 bases, J lost 3 bases, and 19 bases lay in between. CDR3 sequence: CACSGAGTDYGYTF. CDR3 bases: TGTGCCTGTTCTGGGGCGGGGACCGACTATGGCTACACCTTC. Based on the CDR3 plus reference TRBV3-1 and TRBJ1-2, the full variable domain is DTAVSQTPKYLVTQMGNDKSIKCEQNLGHDTMYWYKQDSKKFLKIMFSYNNKELIINETVPNRFSPKSPDKAHLNLHINSLELGDSAVYFCACSGAGTDYGYTFGSGTRLTVV.

The table lists this clonotype with a few counts. The chain has TRBV10-3 and TRBJ1-5; D gene uncertain. Germline-derived CDR1 and CDR2 are ENHRY and SYGVKD. This CDR3 has 13 residues. V lost 2 bases and J lost 0, with 2 bases in between. CDR3 coding DNA: TGTGCCATCAGTGAGAATAGCAATCAGCCCCAGCATTTT. It is translated as CAISENSNQPQHF.

J is TRBJ1-1 and V is TRBV11-2; D possibly corresponds to TRBD1 (6 bases). From germline, CDR1 is SGHAT and CDR2 FQNNGV. Between the trimmed V and J ends, which lost 1 base and 2 bases, there was a span of 17 bases. The CDR3 extends over 17 amino acids. This CDR3 is CASSLGAGAQRNTEAFF. For the CDR3, the DNA is TGTGCCAGCAGCTTAGGGGCGGGGGCTCAGAGAAACACTGAAGCTTTCTTT.

V and J are TRBV24-1 and TRBJ2-3; D call uncertain. V was trimmed by 7 bases and J by 11 bases, leaving 12 bases between them. There are 11 residues in the CDR3. Per the germline V gene, CDR1 is KGHDR and CDR2 is SFDVKD. The CDR3 DNA reads as TGTGCCACCAGCTCTCTGGGTCGGCAGTATTTT. This gives the protein CATSSLGRQYF.